A single sample gave rise to the 18 T cell receptor beta chains below, sequenced in a study of shared clonotypes between healthy human individuals. Generated by immunoSEQ multiplex PCR, the TCRdb table keeps only in-frame clones and is missing some. The sample holds about 980,000 clones, approximately 80% seen once. Sequenced material: memory CD4+ T cells sorted from blood. Subset here: CD45RA-negative fraction. Receptors originate from a man younger than 35 in good health.

The CDR3 bases are TGTGCCAGCAGGAAGACAGGGGATAATTCACCCCTCCACTTT. Protein: CASRKTGDNSPLHF. The V and J genes are TRBV2 and TRBJ1-6; the match to TRBD1 covers 8 bases. CDR3 length: 14 residues. Germline lookup yields CDR1 SNHLY and CDR2 FYNNEI. Trimming cost V 6 bases and J 5 bases; bases outside gene matches: 3.

The V gene is TRBV19, the J gene TRBJ1-5; 7 bases agree with TRBD1. This CDR3 contains 16 residues. The junction had 14 bases not matched to a gene; V was cut back by 8 bases and J by 4 bases. The V gene's germline CDR1 is LNHDA and CDR2 SQIVND (reference sequence). CDR3 in amino acids: CASQLGLQGQNQPQHF. In nucleotides, the CDR3 is TGTGCCAGTCAGTTGGGCCTACAGGGGCAGAATCAGCCCCAGCATTTT.

This clone was recorded once. This chain joins TRBV6-5 and TRBJ2-7; 7 bases are shared with TRBD2. The CDR3 runs 15 residues. V lost 5 bases, J lost 0 bases, and 7 bases stayed unmatched. The germline gives CDR1 MNHEY, CDR2 SVGAGI. The CDR3 coding sequence is TGTGCCAGCAGTAGTCCTAGCGGCGACTCCTACGAGCAGTACTTC. Protein sequence: CASSSPSGDSYEQYF.

The CDR3 DNA follows: TGCAGCGTCGAGGCCGGGACTAGCAAAGAGACCCAGTACTTC. Its translation is CSVEAGTSKETQYF. This chain joins TRBV29-1 and TRBJ2-5; 9 bases match TRBD2. V shed 6 bases and J 3 bases; nucleotides not matched to a gene: 8. There are 14 residues in the CDR3. Germline V gives CDR1 SQVTM, CDR2 ANQGSEA.

This chain joins TRBV5-1 and TRBJ1-3; D is undetermined. This CDR3 has 13 amino acids. Trimming removed 4 bases at V and 2 bases at J, with 7 bases between. Per germline, CDR1 SGHRS and CDR2 YFSETQ. In DNA, the CDR3 is TGCGCCAGCAGCCTGACTCCTGGAAACACCATATATTTT. It is translated as CASSLTPGNTIYF.

V and J are TRBV5-1 and TRBJ1-1; 7 bases are shared with TRBD1. Per the germline V gene, CDR1 is SGHRS and CDR2 is YFSETQ. The ends lost 0 bases at V and 6 bases at J; junction bases unmatched: 5. The CDR3 extends over 14 amino acids. CDR3 nucleotides: TGCGCCAGCAGCTTGGAAGACAGGGCCCCTGAAGCTTTCTTT. This gives the protein CASSLEDRAPEAFF.

The rearrangement links TRBV7-8 to TRBJ2-7; TRBD2 matches at 9 bases. Trimming cost V 6 bases and J 2 bases; bases outside gene matches: 5. CDR1 is SGHVS, CDR2 FQNEAQ, per germline. This CDR3 is 14 amino acids long. The CDR3: CASRQTSGPYEQYF. CDR3 nucleotide sequence: TGTGCCAGCAGACAGACTAGCGGACCCTACGAGCAGTACTTC.

About this clone itself: Other DNA sequences in the sample encode the same CDR3. This sequence joins TRBV11-2 and TRBJ2-7; D call uncertain. The germline V and J ends were trimmed by 1 base and 0 bases, with 10 bases remaining between them. This CDR3 contains 15 residues. Looked up from germline, CDR1 is SGHAT and CDR2 is FQNNGV. The DNA for the CDR3 is TGTGCCAGCAGCTTAGTATACGGCACCTCCTACGAGCAGTACTTC. It yields the protein CASSLVYGTSYEQYF.

This clone appeared once. This chain uses TRBV2 with TRBJ2-3, with a tentative D call TRBD2 (6 bases). V was cut by 6 bases and J by 4 bases, with 14 bases left in between. CDR1 is SNHLY, CDR2 FYNNEI, per germline. The CDR3 contains 14 residues. The CDR3 bases are TGTGCCAGCAGGCTAGCGAATGGGGCAGATACGCAGTATTTT. Translating it yields CASRLANGADTQYF. Looking up the rest from reference TRBV2 and TRBJ2-3 gives the full variable domain: EPEVTQTPSHQVTQMGQEVILRCVPISNHLYFYWYRQILGQKVEFLVSFYNNEISEKSEIFDDQFSVERPDGSNFTLKIRSTKLEDSAMYFCASRLANGADTQYFGPGTRLTVL.

J is TRBJ2-2 and V is TRBV6-6; D is perhaps TRBD1 (5 bases). Germline CDR1 reads MNHNY; CDR2 reads SVGAGI (reference sequence). This CDR3 comprises 14 residues. V lost 2 bases and J lost 1, with 5 bases in between. CDR3 region: CASSYDRNTGELFF. Here the CDR3 DNA reads TGTGCCAGCAGTTACGACAGGAACACCGGGGAGCTGTTTTTT.

The chain is built from TRBV5-1 and TRBJ1-1; the D is unclear. The CDR3 spans 14 residues. Germline V CDR1 and CDR2: SGHRS, YFSETQ. With 5 bases removed from V and 8 bases from J, the gap between germline ends came to 19 bases. In nucleotides, the CDR3 is TGCGCCAGCAGTCCCCAAACCACGGACGGCGAAGCTTTCTTT. Amino acids: CASSPQTTDGEAFF.

This clone was seen more than once but under ten times. J is TRBJ2-3 and V is TRBV27; possible D gene TRBD1, 8 bases. Trimming stripped 8 bases from V and 1 base from J, with 13 bases between. Germline values: CDR1 MNHEY, CDR2 SMNVEV (reference sequence). The CDR3 contains 14 residues. CDR3 DNA sequence: TGTGCCAGCCGGACAGGGAGGGGCACAGATACGCAGTATTTT. It codes for CASRTGRGTDTQYF.

The chain recombines TRBV6-6 with TRBJ2-4, with TRBD2 matching 7 bases. Germline assignment: CDR1 MNHNY and CDR2 SVGAGI (reference sequence). This CDR3 has 16 residues. Trimming cost V 2 bases and J 4 bases; bases outside gene matches: 8. This chain's CDR3 is CASSYGVAGLKNIQYF. The CDR3 bases are TGTGCCAGCAGTTACGGGGTAGCGGGTTTAAAAAACATTCAGTACTTC.

As regards this clone: Other DNA sequences from this sample encode an identical CDR3 as well. The chain recombines TRBV5-8 with TRBJ1-6; D remains ambiguous. This CDR3 has 14 residues. V dropped 2 bases and J dropped 5 bases, with 8 bases sitting between them. The germline V gene has CDR1 SGHTS and CDR2 YDEGEE. The CDR3 coding sequence is TGTGCCAGCAGCTTTCGCGGTGATAATTCACCCCTCCACTTT. Translated: CASSFRGDNSPLHF.

The chain has TRBV19 and TRBJ1-5; no clear D. The CDR3 contains 16 residues. V dropped 3 bases and J dropped 0 bases, with 12 bases sitting between them. Per germline, CDR1 LNHDA and CDR2 SQIVND (reference sequence). The CDR3 DNA follows: TGTGCCAGTAGTATGGATTTCCCAGGTAGCAATCAGCCCCAGCATTTT. Translation: CASSMDFPGSNQPQHF.

The V gene is TRBV5-1, the J gene TRBJ1-1; D unclear. The germline V and J ends were trimmed by 4 bases and 0 bases, with 13 bases remaining between them. Per the germline V gene, CDR1 is SGHRS and CDR2 is YFSETQ. There are 15 residues in the CDR3. In nucleotides, the CDR3 is TGCGCCAGCAGCGTTGTGGCAGCGATGAACACTGAAGCTTTCTTT. This gives the protein CASSVVAAMNTEAFF.

The V gene is TRBV15, the J gene TRBJ2-7; TRBD1 aligns across 8 bases. The CDR3 is made up of 17 amino acids. Unmatched junction bases numbered 11, after V lost 4 bases and J lost 0 bases. Germline values: CDR1 LNHNV, CDR2 YYDKDF (reference sequence). CDR3 sequence: CATSTTSDRASSYEQYF. The CDR3 nucleotides are TGTGCCACCAGCACCACCTCGGACAGGGCTAGCTCCTACGAGCAGTACTTC.

The rearrangement uses TRBV5-1 and TRBJ2-3; no clear D. Germline CDR1 SGHRS, CDR2 YFSETQ. Deletions cut 4 bases from V and 4 bases from J, with 13 bases between. This CDR3 is built from 14 residues. This chain's CDR3 is CASSQLPAPDTQYF. The CDR3 DNA reads as TGCGCCAGCAGCCAACTCCCTGCCCCAGATACGCAGTATTTT.